This note documents a single T cell receptor (beta chain) sequence. Its antigen is unknown. This sample was included in a study of cytomegalovirus exposure and HLA in healthy donors. Study information: As an earlier analysis found, roughly 180 million T cells yielded 90 million to 140 million unique TCR beta sequences. Overall study results and limits: Beyond CMV serostatus, there was no information to go on about immune exposure. Further analysis, carried out later, found HLA-associated TCR beta chains more clonally expanded than equally common other chains. Researchers reportedly found TCR beta sequences accurately predicted most subjects' HLA-A and HLA-B alleles.

Amplification used 60 Vbeta primers and 13 Jbeta primers. TCRdb's copy holds only in-frame clones and misses some; the assay was immunoSEQ multiplex PCR. The table records about 62,000 clones, 80% to 90% of them present only once. The TCR comes from a young man in good health and CMV-seronegative. The specimen was PBMCs.

CDR3 in amino acids: CASSSYTWTGGITGELFF. The CDR3 DNA reads TGTGCCAGCAGCTCATACACCTGGACAGGGGGCATCACCGGGGAGCTGTTTTTT. The rearrangement links TRBV7-8 to TRBJ2-2; 11 nucleotides match TRBD1. This CDR3 spans 18 amino acids. Trimming cost V 4 bases and J 4 bases; bases outside gene matches: 11. The germline V gene has CDR1 SGHVS and CDR2 FQNEAQ.